The clone carrying this TCR beta chain was detected only a few times. The antigen is not known. Through a sample-barcoded 5' primer and a J-beta primer mix, a second PCR was run for about 6 to 11 cycles. Each cDNA molecule was tagged by a template-switch adaptor with 12 random nucleotides. TCRdb passed the 5' RACE reads through MiXCR, listing each CDR3 protein once. The sample includes 700,000 to 850,000 distinct CDR3 sequences, approximately 55% of them seen just once. CDR1 SQVTM and CDR2 ANQGSEA come from the germline V gene. The CDR3 runs to 13 residues. V dropped 7 bases and J dropped 2 bases, with 15 bases sitting between them. This sample stems from a study of blood T cells in healthy people across ages. Broader study findings: Among long-lived donors, naive CD4+ cells were more numerous and diversity higher than in aged donors.

V usage is TRBV29-1 and J usage is TRBJ2-7; maybe TRBD1 (5 bases). This clonotype was sampled from a man older than 75 in good health. The sample comprised blood. In DNA, the CDR3 is TGCAGCGGAGCCTTGGGGCCTACCTACGAGCAGTACTTC. It specifies CSGALGPTYEQYF.